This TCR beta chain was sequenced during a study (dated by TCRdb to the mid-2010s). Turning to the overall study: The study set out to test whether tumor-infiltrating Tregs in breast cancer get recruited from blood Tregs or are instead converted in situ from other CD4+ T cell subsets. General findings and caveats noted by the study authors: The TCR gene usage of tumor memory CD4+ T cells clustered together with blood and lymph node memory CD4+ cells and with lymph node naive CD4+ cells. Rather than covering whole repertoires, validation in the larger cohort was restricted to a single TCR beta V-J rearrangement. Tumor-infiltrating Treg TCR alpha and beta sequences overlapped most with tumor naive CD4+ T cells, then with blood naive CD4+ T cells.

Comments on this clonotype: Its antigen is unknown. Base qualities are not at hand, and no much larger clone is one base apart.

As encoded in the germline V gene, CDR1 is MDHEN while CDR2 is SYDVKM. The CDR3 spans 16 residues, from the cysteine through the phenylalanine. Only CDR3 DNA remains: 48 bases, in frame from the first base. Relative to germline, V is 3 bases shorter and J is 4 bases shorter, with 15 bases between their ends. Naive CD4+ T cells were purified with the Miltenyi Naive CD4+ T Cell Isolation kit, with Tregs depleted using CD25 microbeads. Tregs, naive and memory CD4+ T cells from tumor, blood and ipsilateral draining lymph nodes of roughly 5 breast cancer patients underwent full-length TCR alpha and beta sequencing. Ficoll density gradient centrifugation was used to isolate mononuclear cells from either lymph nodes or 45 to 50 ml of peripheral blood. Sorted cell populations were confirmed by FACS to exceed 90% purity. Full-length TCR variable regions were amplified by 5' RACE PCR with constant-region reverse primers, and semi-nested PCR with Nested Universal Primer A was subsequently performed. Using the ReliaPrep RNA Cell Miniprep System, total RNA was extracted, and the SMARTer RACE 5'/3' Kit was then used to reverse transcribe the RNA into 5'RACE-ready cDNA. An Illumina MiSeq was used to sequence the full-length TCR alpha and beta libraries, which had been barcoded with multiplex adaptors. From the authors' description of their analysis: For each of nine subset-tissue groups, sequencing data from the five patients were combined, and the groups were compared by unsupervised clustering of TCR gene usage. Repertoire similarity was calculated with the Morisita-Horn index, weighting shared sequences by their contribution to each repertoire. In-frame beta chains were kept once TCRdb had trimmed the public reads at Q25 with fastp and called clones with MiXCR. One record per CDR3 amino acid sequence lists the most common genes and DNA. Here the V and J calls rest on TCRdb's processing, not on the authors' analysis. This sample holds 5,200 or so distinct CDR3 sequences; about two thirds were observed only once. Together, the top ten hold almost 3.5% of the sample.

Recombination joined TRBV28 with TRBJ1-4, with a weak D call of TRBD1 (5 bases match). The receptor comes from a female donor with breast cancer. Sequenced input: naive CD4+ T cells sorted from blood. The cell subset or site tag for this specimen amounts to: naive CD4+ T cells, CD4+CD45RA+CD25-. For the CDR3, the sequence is CASSLPGTGVNEKLFF. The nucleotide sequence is TGTGCCAGCAGTTTGCCCGGGACTGGAGTTAATGAAAAACTGTTTTTT.